One and the same sample provided the 10 T cell receptor beta chains below, sequenced in a study of T cell responses to AZD1222 COVID-19 vaccine (dated by TCRdb to the early 2020s). Sample time point, as interpreted from the label and publication: about 28 days (+/-7) after the second vaccine dose. Library generation was performed with the immunoSEQ multiplex PCR assay. TCRdb limited this immuneACCESS table to in-frame rearrangements with V and J called. A share of clones is missing; checked studies link under half to unresolved V genes, and the rest is unexplained. The sample table records about 120,000 clones; around 84% of these occur just once. Together, the top ten hold 17% of the sample. Sequencing used peripheral blood, obtained 28 days after the second AZD1222 dose. The receptor source for this set is an adult who received the AZD1222 COVID-19 vaccine.

The chain recombines TRBV18 with TRBJ1-2; 8 bases agree with TRBD1. Germline CDR1 is KGHSH and CDR2 is LQKENI. Losses at the gene ends were 3 bases for V and 6 bases for J; bases not matched to a gene: 3. This CDR3 contains 13 residues. As DNA, the CDR3 is TGTGCCAGCTCACCGACAGGGGAGGATGGCTACACCTTC. Its protein is CASSPTGEDGYTF.

The V and J genes are TRBV7-2 and TRBJ1-2; a weak D match, TRBD1 (5 bases). Germline V gene sequence: CDR1 SGHTA, CDR2 FQGNSA. The CDR3 totals 15 residues. The V gene lost 5 bases and the J gene lost 2 bases, with 15 bases spanning the gap. CDR3 amino acids: CASSLGPDTNYGYTF. CDR3 sequence (DNA): TGTGCCAGCAGCCTCGGCCCGGACACGAACTATGGCTACACCTTC.

This chain joins TRBV6-6 and TRBJ1-2; D is ambiguous. There are 15 residues in the CDR3. Germline CDR1 and CDR2: MNHNY and SVGAGI (reference sequence). V gave up 0 bases and J gave up 1 base, with 9 bases separating them. This chain's CDR3 is CASSYSISDNYGYTF. The CDR3 region has the DNA TGTGCCAGCAGTTACTCGATCTCAGATAACTATGGCTACACCTTC.

The chain is built from TRBV6-5 and TRBJ1-4; 10 positions match TRBD1. Per germline, CDR1 MNHEY and CDR2 SVGAGI. This CDR3 comprises 13 residues. The J segment lost 7 bases and the V segment lost 8 bases, leaving 4 bases of the junction unmatched. CDR3 sequence (DNA): TGTGCCAGCGCGCGGGACAGGGGTGAAAAACTGTTTTTT. It yields the protein CASARDRGEKLFF.

The V and J genes are TRBV5-1 and TRBJ2-7; 11 bases match TRBD1. The J segment lost 3 bases and the V segment lost 4 bases, leaving 3 bases of the junction unmatched. Germline V gene lookup returns CDR1 SGHRS and CDR2 YFSETQ. The CDR3 has 14 amino acids. In nucleotides, the CDR3 is TGCGCCAGCAGCCCCGGGACAGGGGGCTACGAGCAGTACTTC. Translated: CASSPGTGGYEQYF.

The chain combines TRBV7-9 with TRBJ2-5; 11 nucleotides agree with TRBD2. CDR3 size: 15 residues. The V gene end was trimmed by 3 bases and the J gene end by 5 bases; junction bases not matched to a gene: 5. Germline V gene data show CDR1 as SEHNR and CDR2 as FQNEAQ (reference sequence). The CDR3 coding sequence is TGTGCCAGCAGCTTCGGTAGCGGGGGGGGCGAGACCCAGTACTTC. This codes for CASSFGSGGGETQYF.

J is TRBJ1-1 and V is TRBV11-1; tentative D call: TRBD1 (5 bases). CDR1 is SGHAT and CDR2 is FQDESV in the germline V gene (reference sequence). V was clipped by 5 bases and J by 3 bases, with 13 bases between them. CDR3 length: 14 amino acids. CDR3 sequence: CASSRDPAHTEAFF. In DNA form, the CDR3 reads TGTGCCAGCAGCCGGGACCCCGCCCACACTGAAGCTTTCTTT.

The count of this clone is one. This rearrangement joins TRBV15 to TRBJ2-3; D tentatively fits TRBD1 or TRBD2 (6 bases each). The CDR3 has 17 residues. Germline CDR1 and CDR2: LNHNV and YYDKDF (reference sequence). Trimming pared 1 base from V and 3 bases from J, leaving 17 bases between. CDR3 sequence: CATSRATGAYKTDTQYF. Written as DNA, the CDR3 is TGTGCCACCAGCAGAGCAACGGGGGCATACAAAACAGATACGCAGTATTTT.

This chain links TRBV10-1 with TRBJ1-4, with D tentatively TRBD1 (6 bases). This CDR3 has 14 residues. Trimming removed 5 bases at V and 8 bases at J, with 15 bases between. The V gene's germline CDR1 is WNHNN and CDR2 SYGVQD (reference sequence). The CDR3 loop reads CASSRSGGGEKLFF. Here the CDR3 DNA reads TGCGCCAGCAGTCGATCGGGGGGCGGAGAAAAACTGTTTTTT.

The chain uses TRBV7-2 and TRBJ2-1; tentative D call: TRBD2 (5 bases). The CDR3 contains 14 residues. Germline CDR1 and CDR2: SGHTA and FQGNSA. With 1 base removed from V and 9 bases from J, the gap between germline ends came to 13 bases. The CDR3 here is CASSLVRARGEQFF. The DNA of the CDR3 is TGTGCCAGCAGCTTAGTACGGGCCCGGGGTGAGCAGTTCTTC.